A single sample gave rise to the 8 T cell receptor beta chains below, sequenced in a study of blood T cell repertoires in COVID-19. Some clones are missing from TCRdb's copy, which holds only in-frame ones; the method was immunoSEQ multiplex PCR. Of around 120,000 clones listed, 65% to 80% are singletons. Sequencing was performed on peripheral blood. Receptor source: a man aged 45-60 years with acute or convalescent COVID-19.

The chain employs TRBV7-3 and TRBJ2-5, with 9 bases aligning to TRBD1. The CDR3 has 15 residues. The V gene's germline CDR1 is SGHTA and CDR2 FQGTGA. The V gene end was trimmed by 4 bases and the J gene end by 5 bases; junction bases not matched to a gene: 8. CDR3 residues: CASSYETGGAETQYF. Here the CDR3 DNA reads TGTGCCAGCAGCTATGAAACAGGGGGCGCGGAGACCCAGTACTTC.

A few counts support this clone. The chain joins TRBV7-9 to TRBJ2-1; no clear D. Germline-derived CDR1 and CDR2 are SEHNR and FQNEAQ (reference sequence). V dropped 5 bases and J dropped 3 bases, with 11 bases sitting between them. This CDR3 has 14 amino acids. CDR3 protein: CASSNLQSYNEQFF. CDR3 bases: TGTGCCAGCAGCAACCTACAGAGCTACAATGAGCAGTTCTTC.

The V gene is TRBV28, the J gene TRBJ1-2; tentative D call: TRBD1 (5 bases). Trimming left V 6 bases short and J 7 bases short, with 18 bases between. Germline lookup yields CDR1 MDHEN and CDR2 SYDVKM. The CDR3 has 14 residues. DNA for the CDR3: TGTGCCAGCAGATCCTTCGGGGGAAGTGGTGGCTACACCTTC. Protein: CASRSFGGSGGYTF.

V usage is TRBV28 and J usage is TRBJ2-3; TRBD2 might be the D (5 bases). With 7 bases removed from V and 2 bases from J, the gap between germline ends came to 16 bases. The CDR3 runs to 15 residues. Germline V lookup: CDR1 MDHEN, CDR2 SYDVKM. The CDR3: CASIQTSPSTDTQYF. In DNA, the CDR3 is TGTGCCAGCATCCAAACTAGTCCCTCCACAGATACGCAGTATTTT. The full variable domain, its missing parts supplied by reference TRBV28 and TRBJ2-3, is DVKVTQSSRYLVKRTGEKVFLECVQDMDHENMFWYRQDPGLGLRLIYFSYDVKMKEKGDIPEGYSVSREKKERFSLILESASTNQTSMYLCASIQTSPSTDTQYFGPGTRLTVL.

In this sample, this clone turned up a few times. This chain uses TRBV9 with TRBJ1-6; D may be TRBD1 (6 bases). CDR3 length equals 15 residues. Trimming pared 3 bases from V and 9 bases from J, leaving 16 bases between. Germline CDR1 reads SGDLS; CDR2 reads YYNGEE. CDR3 region: CASSGSRTEISPLHF. In nucleotides, the CDR3 is TGTGCCAGCAGCGGTTCGCGGACAGAGATTTCACCCCTCCACTTT.

The CDR3, as DNA: TGTGCCAGCAGCGAGCCGACAGGGAGCTATGGCTACACCTTC. It encodes CASSEPTGSYGYTF. The chain has TRBV9 and TRBJ1-2, with 7 bases aligning to TRBD1. The CDR3 runs to 14 residues. The V gene's germline CDR1 is SGDLS and CDR2 YYNGEE. With V trimmed by 3 bases and J by 4 bases, 6 bases remained unmatched. Combining the CDR3 with reference TRBV9 and TRBJ1-2 gives the whole variable domain DSGVTQTPKHLITATGQRVTLRCSPRSGDLSVYWYQQSLDQGLQFLIQYYNGEERAKGNILERFSAQQFPDLHSELNLSSLELGDSALYFCASSEPTGSYGYTFGSGTRLTVV.

This clone was detected once. The chain uses TRBV24-1 and TRBJ1-2, with D possibly matching TRBD1 (5 bases). The V end lost 12 bases, the J end lost 4 bases, and 11 bases lay between the germline ends. Germline lookup yields CDR1 KGHDR and CDR2 SFDVKD. The CDR3 is 11 residues long. CDR3 sequence reads: CAVGGSYGYTF. In DNA form, the CDR3 reads TGTGCCGTGGGGGGTAGCTATGGCTACACCTTC.

This clone was counted a few times. The rearrangement links TRBV27 to TRBJ2-1, with 11 bases fitting TRBD2. The germline V gene encodes CDR1 MNHEY and CDR2 SMNVEV (reference sequence). J lost 7 bases, V lost 6 bases, and 8 bases had no gene match. CDR3 size: 15 residues. CDR3 region: CASSIAGGGRNEQFF. DNA of the CDR3: TGTGCCAGCAGCATAGCGGGAGGGGGTAGGAATGAGCAGTTCTTC.